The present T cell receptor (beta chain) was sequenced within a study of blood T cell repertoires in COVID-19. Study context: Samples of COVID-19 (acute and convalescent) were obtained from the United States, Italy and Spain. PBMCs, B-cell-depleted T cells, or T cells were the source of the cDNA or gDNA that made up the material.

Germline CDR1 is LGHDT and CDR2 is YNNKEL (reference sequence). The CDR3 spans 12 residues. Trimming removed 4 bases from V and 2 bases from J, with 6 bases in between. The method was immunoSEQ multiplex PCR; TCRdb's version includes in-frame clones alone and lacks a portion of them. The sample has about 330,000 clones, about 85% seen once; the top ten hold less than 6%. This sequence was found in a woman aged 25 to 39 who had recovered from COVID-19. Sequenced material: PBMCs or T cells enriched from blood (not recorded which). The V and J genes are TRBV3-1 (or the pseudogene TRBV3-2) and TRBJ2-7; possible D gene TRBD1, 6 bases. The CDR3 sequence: CASSRQAYEQYF. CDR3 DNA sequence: TGTGCCAGCAGCCGACAGGCCTACGAGCAGTACTTC.